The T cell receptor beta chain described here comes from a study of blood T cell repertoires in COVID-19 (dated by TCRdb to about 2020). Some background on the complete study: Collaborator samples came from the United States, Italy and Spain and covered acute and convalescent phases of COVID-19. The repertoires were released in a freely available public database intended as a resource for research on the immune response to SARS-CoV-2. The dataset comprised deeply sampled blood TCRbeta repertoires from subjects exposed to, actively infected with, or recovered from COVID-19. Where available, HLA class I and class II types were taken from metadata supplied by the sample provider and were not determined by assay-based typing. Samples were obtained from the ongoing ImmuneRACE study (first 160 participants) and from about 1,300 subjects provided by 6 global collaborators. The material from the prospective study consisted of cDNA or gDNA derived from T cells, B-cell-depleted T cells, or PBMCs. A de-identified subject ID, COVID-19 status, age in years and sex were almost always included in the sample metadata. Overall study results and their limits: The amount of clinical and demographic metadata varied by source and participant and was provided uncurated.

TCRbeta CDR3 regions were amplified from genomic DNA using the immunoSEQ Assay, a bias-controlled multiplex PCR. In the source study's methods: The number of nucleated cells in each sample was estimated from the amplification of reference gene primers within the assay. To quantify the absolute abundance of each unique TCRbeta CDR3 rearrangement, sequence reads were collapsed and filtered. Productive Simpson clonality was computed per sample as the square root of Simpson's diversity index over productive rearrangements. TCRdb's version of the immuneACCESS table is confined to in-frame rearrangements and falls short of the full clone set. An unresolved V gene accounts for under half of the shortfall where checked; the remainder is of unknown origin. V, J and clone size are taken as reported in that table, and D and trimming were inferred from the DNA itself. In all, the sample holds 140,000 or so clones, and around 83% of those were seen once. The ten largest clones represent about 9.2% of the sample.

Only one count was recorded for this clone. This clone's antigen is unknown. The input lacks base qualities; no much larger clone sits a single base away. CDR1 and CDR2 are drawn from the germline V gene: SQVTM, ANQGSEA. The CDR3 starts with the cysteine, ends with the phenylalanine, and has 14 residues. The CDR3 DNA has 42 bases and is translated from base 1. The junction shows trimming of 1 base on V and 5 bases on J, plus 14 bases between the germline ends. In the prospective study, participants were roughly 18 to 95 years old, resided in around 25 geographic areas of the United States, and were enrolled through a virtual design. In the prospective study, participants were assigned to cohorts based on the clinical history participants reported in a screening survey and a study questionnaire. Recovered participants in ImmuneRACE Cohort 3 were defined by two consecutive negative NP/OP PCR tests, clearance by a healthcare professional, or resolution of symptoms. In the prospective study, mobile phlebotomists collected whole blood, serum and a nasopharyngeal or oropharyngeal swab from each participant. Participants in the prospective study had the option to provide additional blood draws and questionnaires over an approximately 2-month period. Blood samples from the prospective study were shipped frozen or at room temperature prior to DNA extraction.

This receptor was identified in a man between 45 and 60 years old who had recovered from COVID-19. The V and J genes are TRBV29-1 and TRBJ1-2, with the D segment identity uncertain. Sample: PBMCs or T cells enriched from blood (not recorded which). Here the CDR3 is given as CSVEGVEGGYGYTF. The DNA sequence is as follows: TGCAGCGTTGAAGGGGTGGAGGGAGGATATGGCTACACCTTC.